These T cell receptor beta chains were read from a single sample in a study of control samples from healthy donors and cancer patients. Clones were read by immunoSEQ multiplex PCR, and TCRdb kept only the in-frame ones, dropping some. The sample records roughly 100,000 clones, 83% being singletons. Sequenced material: blood. Receptor source: a woman aged 45-59 years in good health. The conserved cysteine and the conserved F or W are not part of the CDR3 here. The D gene is left open where the match is weak.

. TRBV21-1 12 ASSPGQIDYGYT
. TRBV28 12 ASTKGAGRNEQF
. TRBV5-6 10 ASSFSSFEQY
TRBD2 TRBV28 11 ASIGGGVNEQF
. TRBV7-9 12 ASSLATNTGELF
TRBD1 TRBV6-2/TRBV6-3 15 ASSTGTGVSGANVLT
. TRBV12-5 12 ASGLGTQYNEQF
. TRBV29-1 10 SVEDNYNEQF
. TRBV6-5 14 ASSYNRQEYTDTQY
. TRBV27 13 ASSLQGLGNQPQH
. TRBV7-9 13 ASSLFRGRSIPAF
. TRBV11-3 11 ASSLAGQYEQY
. TRBV7-8 11 ASSFGSTDTQY
. TRBV29-1 12 SVEVTGVKNIQY
. TRBV18 9 ASSNSETQY
TRBD2 TRBV7-8 17 ASSSGYSGGARTQNIQY
. TRBV6-1 11 AGSEQNTGELF
. TRBV11-2 12 ASSLDPNSGEQY
. TRBV7-9 13 ASSLGSLYTDTQY
. TRBV6-5 9 ASRGDTEAF
. TRBV6-6 13 ASSPGDKGGDTQY
. TRBV4-2 11 ASSQDGDNEQF
. TRBV4-3 18 ASSQDSGGRPGRNNSPLH
. TRBV7-3 13 ASSLWGASTDTQY
. TRBV6-5 12 ASKRSGTGNTIY
. TRBV6-6 10 ASSEMNEKLF
. TRBV10-3 12 AISRQEGGNTIY
. TRBV7-9 13 ASSLGPGGNQPQH
TRBD1 TRBV7-2 13 ASSSRTGRNSPLH
. TRBV5-1 17 ASSHEKPGVSTGSYEQY